The clone carrying this T cell receptor (beta chain) was detected many times. CDR1 is MNHEY and CDR2 is SVGEGT in the germline V gene. V dropped 6 bases and J dropped 4; count of bases not matched to a gene: 9. CDR3 size: 15 residues. This sample is part of a study of identical twins. MiXCR, applied by TCRdb to the 5' RACE reads, yields one record per CDR3 protein. The sample has 600,000 to 800,000 distinct CDR3 sequences, 21% seen once. This same sample was also taken into another study, of T cells expressing NK-cell markers.

The sequence derives from a woman younger than 35 in good health. The V call is TRBV6-2 or TRBV6-3, the J call TRBJ1-5; TRBD1 matches at 7 bases. Sequenced input: PBMCs. CDR3 DNA sequence: TGTGCCAGCAGCTCCGGGACAGATAATAATCAGCCCCAGCATTTT. Amino acids: CASSSGTDNNQPQHF.